Each of the 27 T cell receptor beta chains below was sequenced from the same sample in a study of CD8 T cells in Susac syndrome. RNA was extracted with the RNeasy kit, and a quantity of about 0.45 to 1 ug was reverse transcribed using random hexamers. MiXCR, run by TCRdb on the immunoSEQ multiplex PCR reads, gives a single entry per CDR3 protein. The sample includes approximately 220,000 distinct CDR3 sequences, around 93% of them seen just once. The source material was CD4+ T cells from PBMCs. These receptors originate from a human donor with multiple sclerosis.

The chain carries TRBV27 and TRBJ1-2; 7 positions agree with TRBD1. V shed 2 bases and J 2 bases; nucleotides not matched to a gene: 2. Germline V gene data show CDR1 as MNHEY and CDR2 as SMNVEV (reference sequence). The CDR3 has 14 residues. The CDR3 bases are TGTGCCAGCAGTTTAAGGGACAGAAACTATGGCTACACCTTC. It codes for CASSLRDRNYGYTF.

The DNA for the CDR3 is TGTGCCACCAGCGCAAGGGTTGCCACTAATGAAAAACTGTTTTTT. Protein product: CATSARVATNEKLFF. This rearrangement joins TRBV15 to TRBJ1-4; no clear D. The CDR3 spans 15 residues. Trimming left V 5 bases short and J 2 bases short, with 12 bases between. Germline V gene sequence: CDR1 LNHNV, CDR2 YYDKDF (reference sequence).

The rearrangement joins TRBV12-3 or TRBV12-4 to TRBJ2-7; 12 nucleotides line up with TRBD2. Trimming at V came to 6 bases and at J to 0 bases, leaving 9 bases not matched to a gene. The CDR3 contains 17 residues. The CDR3 nucleotides read TGTGCCAGCAGCCCGCTAACTAGCGGGGGGACCTCCTACGAGCAGTACTTC. Translated: CASSPLTSGGTSYEQYF.

This chain joins TRBV9 and TRBJ2-5; D call uncertain. The CDR3 sequence is 12 residues long. Trimming removed 0 bases at V and 5 bases at J, with 5 bases between. Germline V gene lookup returns CDR1 SGDLS and CDR2 YYNGEE. This chain's CDR3 is CASSVERETQYF. In DNA, the CDR3 is TGTGCCAGCAGCGTAGAACGGGAGACCCAGTACTTC.

J is TRBJ2-2 and V is TRBV29-1, with 8 bases that match TRBD1. The CDR3 is 17 amino acids. Germline CDR1 SQVTM, CDR2 ANQGSEA. With 7 bases clipped from V and 0 bases from J, the junction kept 13 bases outside the gene matches. For the CDR3, the DNA is TGCAGCGCCCTAGGGACAGGTCCGCCTTCGAACACCGGGGAGCTGTTTTTT. As protein: CSALGTGPPSNTGELFF.

The rearrangement uses TRBV30 and TRBJ2-5; D possibly matches TRBD1 or TRBD2 (5 bases each). The length of the CDR3 is 14 residues. Per the germline V gene, CDR1 is GTSNPN and CDR2 is SVGIG (reference sequence). Trimming removed 5 bases from V and 4 bases from J, with 17 bases in between. The CDR3 nucleotides read TGTGCCTGGGTGCCCGGGACCGGCAGAGAGACCCAGTACTTC. It yields the protein CAWVPGTGRETQYF.

J is TRBJ1-2 and V is TRBV24-1; 9 bases align to TRBD1. Germline CDR1 and CDR2: KGHDR and SFDVKD. V shed 3 bases and J 4 bases; nucleotides not matched to a gene: 8. The CDR3 runs to 16 residues. CDR3 DNA sequence: TGTGCCACCAGTGATGGAGGACAGGGGAGTATCTATGGCTACACCTTC. Amino acid sequence: CATSDGGQGSIYGYTF.

This chain links TRBV28 with TRBJ1-2; the D gene is possibly TRBD1 (5 bases). The CDR3 contains 14 residues. With 6 bases removed from V and 4 bases from J, the gap between germline ends came to 15 bases. The V gene's germline CDR1 is MDHEN and CDR2 SYDVKM. The CDR3: CASSLSGQLYGYTF. DNA of the CDR3: TGTGCCAGCAGCCTCTCAGGGCAGCTCTATGGCTACACCTTC.

This chain joins TRBV13 and TRBJ1-6; a weak D match, TRBD1 (5 bases). The germline V gene has CDR1 PRHDT and CDR2 FYEKMQ (reference sequence). CDR3 length equals 15 residues. The germline V and J ends were trimmed by 2 bases and 7 bases, with 12 bases remaining between them. The CDR3 protein is CASSLSARENSPLHF. The CDR3 DNA follows: TGTGCCAGCAGCTTAAGTGCCAGGGAGAATTCACCCCTCCACTTT.

This chain links TRBV15 with TRBJ2-7; D gene ambiguous. V was cut by 4 bases and J by 2 bases, with 12 bases left in between. CDR1 and CDR2 (germline): LNHNV, YYDKDF (reference sequence). This CDR3 contains 14 residues. CDR3 residues: CATSKERSTYEQYF. CDR3 nucleotide sequence: TGTGCCACCAGCAAAGAGAGATCTACCTACGAGCAGTACTTC.

This chain links TRBV6-1 with TRBJ2-1, with 7 bases fitting TRBD2. This CDR3 is 17 amino acids long. The V segment lost 6 bases and the J segment 2 bases; nucleotides outside the gene matches: 13. The V gene's germline CDR1 is MNHNS and CDR2 SASEGT. The CDR3 DNA is TGTGCCAGCAGGGCTAGACTAGCCCGGCCCACCTACAATGAGCAGTTCTTC. It encodes CASRARLARPTYNEQFF.

This chain links TRBV7-6 with TRBJ2-4; 9 nucleotides match TRBD1. With V trimmed by 5 bases and J by 7 bases, 12 bases remained unmatched. The CDR3 runs to 16 residues. CDR1 and CDR2 (germline): SGHVS, FNYEAQ. CDR3 amino acids: CASSQGGPGTGNIQYF. The CDR3 nucleotides are TGTGCCAGCAGCCAGGGGGGGCCCGGGACAGGGAACATTCAGTACTTC.

This chain links TRBV20-1 with TRBJ2-5, with 8 nucleotides matching TRBD2. The ends lost 6 bases at V and 4 bases at J; junction bases unmatched: 10. This CDR3 comprises 14 residues. CDR1 DFQATT and CDR2 SNEGSKA come from the germline V gene (reference sequence). CDR3 DNA: TGCAGTGCGCCTCCGGGACTAGGAGGAGAGACCCAGTACTTC. It yields the protein CSAPPGLGGETQYF.

V gene TRBV20-1 combines with J gene TRBJ2-1; the match to TRBD2 covers 8 bases. Germline values: CDR1 DFQATT, CDR2 SNEGSKA (reference sequence). J lost 3 bases, V lost 6 bases, and 10 bases had no gene match. There are 15 residues in the CDR3. This CDR3 is CSATRSGGGYNEQFF. DNA of the CDR3: TGCAGTGCAACCCGGAGCGGGGGAGGCTACAATGAGCAGTTCTTC.

The sample holds one count of this clonotype. The chain links TRBV3-1 to TRBJ1-2; 10 bases match TRBD1. Trimming took 8 bases from V and 7 from J; bases not matched to a gene: 4. The germline V gene encodes CDR1 LGHDT and CDR2 YNNKEL (reference sequence). CDR3 length: 12 residues. As DNA, the CDR3 is TGTGCCAGCGGGGACAGGGGCTCTGGCTACACCTTC. Its translation: CASGDRGSGYTF.

The rearrangement joins TRBV30 to TRBJ2-1; D is uncertain. V lost 4 bases to trimming and J lost 3 bases, with 16 bases between them. CDR1 is GTSNPN, CDR2 SVGIG, per germline (reference sequence). The CDR3 sequence is 15 residues long. Written as DNA, the CDR3 is TGTGCCTGGAAAGTAGGCGGAGTTTTCTACAATGAGCAGTTCTTC. Its protein product is CAWKVGGVFYNEQFF.

The V gene is TRBV7-2, the J gene TRBJ1-2; weak D call: TRBD1 (5 bases). Trimming took 2 bases from V and 2 from J, leaving 18 bases between them. Germline CDR1 and CDR2: SGHTA and FQGNSA. This CDR3 spans 17 amino acids. Written as DNA, the CDR3 is TGTGCCAGCAGCTTAAGCTCAGGGCCCCTCTCAAACTATGGCTACACCTTC. Amino acids: CASSLSSGPLSNYGYTF.

This clonotype came up once. The chain is built from TRBV2 and TRBJ2-1; D may be TRBD2 (6 bases). The V gene lost 6 bases and the J gene lost 3 bases, with 9 bases spanning the gap. The CDR3 covers 13 residues. Germline values: CDR1 SNHLY, CDR2 FYNNEI. CDR3 loop: CASSRLVYNEQFF. The CDR3 DNA sequence: TGTGCCAGCAGCAGACTAGTCTACAATGAGCAGTTCTTC.

The chain is built from TRBV6-5 and TRBJ2-5, with D possibly called TRBD1 or TRBD2 (5 bases each). The germline V gene encodes CDR1 MNHEY and CDR2 SVGAGI. The V and J ends lost 4 bases and 7 bases respectively, with 13 bases between them. This CDR3 comprises 13 residues. The CDR3 region has the DNA TGTGCCAGCAGTTGGGACCTCATGGGGACCCAGTACTTC. Encoded protein: CASSWDLMGTQYF.

The rearrangement links TRBV12-3 or TRBV12-4 to TRBJ1-5; no definite D call. The ends were cut back, 3 bases at V and 15 bases at J, with 15 bases in the middle. The CDR3 sequence is 12 residues long. The DNA for the CDR3 is TGTGCCAGCAGTTTGTCGACGGCTCTCTTGCATTTT. Protein: CASSLSTALLHF.

V gene TRBV12-3 or TRBV12-4 combines with J gene TRBJ2-4, with no clear D. CDR3 size: 15 residues. Deletions cut 5 bases from V and 0 bases from J, with 11 bases between. CDR3 coding DNA: TGTGCCAGCAGTCACAGTTTTCTAGCCAAAAACATTCAGTACTTC. This codes for CASSHSFLAKNIQYF.

This clonotype has only one observation. V usage is TRBV3-1 and J usage is TRBJ2-2; D unclear. Germline assignment: CDR1 LGHDT and CDR2 YNNKEL (reference sequence). CDR3 length: 16 amino acids. V shed 3 bases and J shed 4 bases, with 15 bases lying between them. The CDR3 DNA reads TGTGCCAGCAGCCACTCAAGCAGAGGATCCACCGGGGAGCTGTTTTTT. It encodes CASSHSSRGSTGELFF.

The chain carries TRBV3-1 and TRBJ2-3; D may correspond to TRBD1 or TRBD2 (6 bases each). Germline CDR1 LGHDT, CDR2 YNNKEL (reference sequence). The CDR3 consists of 15 residues. With 1 base removed from V and 6 bases from J, the gap between germline ends came to 14 bases. The CDR3 is CASSQGFRGLDTQYF. DNA for the CDR3: TGTGCCAGCAGCCAAGGCTTTCGGGGGCTCGATACGCAGTATTTT.

The J gene is TRBJ2-4, the V gene TRBV3-1, with D possibly TRBD2 on 6 matching bases. V lost 1 base and J lost 8, with 18 bases in between. CDR3 size: 16 residues. The germline CDR1 and CDR2 sequences are LGHDT and YNNKEL (reference sequence). As DNA, the CDR3 is TGTGCCAGCAGCCAAGCATCTAGCGTTATTCGAGACATTCAGTACTTC. This gives the protein CASSQASSVIRDIQYF.

The rearrangement joins TRBV25-1 to TRBJ1-1; D is perhaps TRBD1 (5 bases). The germline gives CDR1 MGHDK, CDR2 SYGVNS. The ends were cut back, 5 bases at V and 11 bases at J, with 18 bases in the middle. The CDR3 length is 13 residues. DNA for the CDR3: TGTGCCAGCAGTCTCGCCTCAGGGCGGGTCGCTTTCTTT. This codes for CASSLASGRVAFF.

The V and J genes are TRBV9 and TRBJ1-2; D is possibly TRBD1 (5 bases). Trimming stripped 3 bases from V and 1 base from J, with 7 bases between. Germline CDR1 reads SGDLS; CDR2 reads YYNGEE. The CDR3 length is 13 residues. The DNA of the CDR3 is TGTGCCAGCAGCGAGGGACTTAACTATGGCTACACCTTC. Its translation is CASSEGLNYGYTF.

The rearrangement joins TRBV3-1 to TRBJ1-5, with D unresolved. This CDR3 contains 11 residues. The V and J ends lost 8 bases and 6 bases respectively, with 8 bases between them. Looked up from germline, CDR1 is LGHDT and CDR2 is YNNKEL (reference sequence). CDR3 amino acids: CASGGSQPQHF. The DNA for the CDR3 is TGTGCCAGCGGAGGTAGTCAGCCCCAGCATTTT.